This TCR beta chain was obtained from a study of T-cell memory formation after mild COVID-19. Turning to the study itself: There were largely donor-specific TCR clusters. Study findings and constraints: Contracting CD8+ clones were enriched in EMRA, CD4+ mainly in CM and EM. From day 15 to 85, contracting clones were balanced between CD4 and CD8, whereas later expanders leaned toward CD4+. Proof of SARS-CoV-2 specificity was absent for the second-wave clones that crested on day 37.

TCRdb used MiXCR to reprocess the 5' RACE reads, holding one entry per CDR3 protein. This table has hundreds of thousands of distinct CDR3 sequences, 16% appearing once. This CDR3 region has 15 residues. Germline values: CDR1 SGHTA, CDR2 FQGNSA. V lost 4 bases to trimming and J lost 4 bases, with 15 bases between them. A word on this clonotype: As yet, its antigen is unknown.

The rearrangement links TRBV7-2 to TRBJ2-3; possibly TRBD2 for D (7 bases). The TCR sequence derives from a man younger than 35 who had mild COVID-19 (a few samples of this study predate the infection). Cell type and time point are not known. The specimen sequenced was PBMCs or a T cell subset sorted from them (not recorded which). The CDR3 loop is CASSSTGGVADTQYF. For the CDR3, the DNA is TGTGCCAGCAGCTCTACGGGGGGCGTCGCAGATACGCAGTATTTT.